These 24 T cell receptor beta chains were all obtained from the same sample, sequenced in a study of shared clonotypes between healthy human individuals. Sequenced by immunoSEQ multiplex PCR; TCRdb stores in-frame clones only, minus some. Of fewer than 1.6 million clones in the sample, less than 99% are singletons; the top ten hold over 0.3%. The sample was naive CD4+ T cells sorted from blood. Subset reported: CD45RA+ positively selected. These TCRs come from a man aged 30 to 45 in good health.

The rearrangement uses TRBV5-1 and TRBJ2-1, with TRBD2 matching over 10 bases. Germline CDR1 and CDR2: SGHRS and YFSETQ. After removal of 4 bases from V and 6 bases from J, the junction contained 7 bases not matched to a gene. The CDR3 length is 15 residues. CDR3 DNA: TGCGCCAGCAGCACCGGGACTAGCGCTGGCAATGAGCAGTTCTTC. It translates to CASSTGTSAGNEQFF.

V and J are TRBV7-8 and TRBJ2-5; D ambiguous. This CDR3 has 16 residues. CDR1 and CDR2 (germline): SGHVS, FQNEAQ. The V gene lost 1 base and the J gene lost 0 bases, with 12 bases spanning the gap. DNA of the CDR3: TGTGCCAGCAGCTTAGTGTCAGTAGATTACCAAGAGACCCAGTACTTC. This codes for CASSLVSVDYQETQYF.

The CDR3: CASSLLGTESYEQYF. In nucleotides, the CDR3 is TGTGCCAGCAGTCTCCTAGGGACAGAATCCTACGAGCAGTACTTC. This chain links TRBV27 with TRBJ2-7; 7 bases align to TRBD1. The germline V gene encodes CDR1 MNHEY and CDR2 SMNVEV (reference sequence). V lost 5 bases, J lost 1 base, and 8 bases stayed unmatched. The CDR3 is 15 residues long.

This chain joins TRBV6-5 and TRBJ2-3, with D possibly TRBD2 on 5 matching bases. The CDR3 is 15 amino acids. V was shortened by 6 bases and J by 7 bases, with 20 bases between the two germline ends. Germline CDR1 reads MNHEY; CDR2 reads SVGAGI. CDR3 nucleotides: TGTGCCAGCAGCCCCACCCTCGGACTGGGGAATACGCAGTATTTT. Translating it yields CASSPTLGLGNTQYF.

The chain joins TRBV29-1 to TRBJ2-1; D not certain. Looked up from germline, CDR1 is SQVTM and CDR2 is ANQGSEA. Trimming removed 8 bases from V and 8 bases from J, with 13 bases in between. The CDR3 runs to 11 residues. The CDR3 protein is CSSESVDEQFF. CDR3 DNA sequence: TGCAGCTCGGAGAGTGTCGATGAGCAGTTCTTC.

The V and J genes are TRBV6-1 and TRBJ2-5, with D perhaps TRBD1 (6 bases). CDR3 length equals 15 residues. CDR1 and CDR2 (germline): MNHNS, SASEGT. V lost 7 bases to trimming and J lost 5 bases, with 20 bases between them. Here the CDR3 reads CASNNDHRVRETQYF. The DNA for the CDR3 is TGTGCCAGCAATAACGACCACAGGGTCCGCGAGACCCAGTACTTC.

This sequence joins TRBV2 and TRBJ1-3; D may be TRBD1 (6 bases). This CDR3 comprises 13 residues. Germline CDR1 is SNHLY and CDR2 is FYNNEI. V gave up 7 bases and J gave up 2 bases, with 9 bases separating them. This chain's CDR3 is CASNRVPGNTIYF. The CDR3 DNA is TGTGCCAGCAACAGGGTACCTGGAAACACCATATATTTT.

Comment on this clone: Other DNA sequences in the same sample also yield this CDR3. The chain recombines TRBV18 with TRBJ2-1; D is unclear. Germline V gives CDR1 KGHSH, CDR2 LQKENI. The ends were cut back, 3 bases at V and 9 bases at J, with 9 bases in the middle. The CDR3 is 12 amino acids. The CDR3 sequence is CASSPPRGEQFF. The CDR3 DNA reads TGTGCCAGCTCACCCCCCCGCGGTGAGCAGTTCTTC.

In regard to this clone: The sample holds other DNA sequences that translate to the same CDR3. The CDR3 DNA reads TGTGCCACCAGCAGAGACAGGGGCTACAATGAGCAGTTCTTC. Encoded protein: CATSRDRGYNEQFF. The chain carries TRBV15 and TRBJ2-1, with D perhaps TRBD1 (6 bases). Germline V gene lookup returns CDR1 LNHNV and CDR2 YYDKDF (reference sequence). The CDR3 length is 14 residues. Between the trimmed V and J ends, which lost 0 bases and 3 bases, there was a span of 6 bases.

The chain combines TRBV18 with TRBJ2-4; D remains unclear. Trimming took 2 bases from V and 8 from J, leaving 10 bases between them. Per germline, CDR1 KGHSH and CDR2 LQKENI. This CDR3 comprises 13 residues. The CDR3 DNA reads TGTGCCAGCTCACCAACCCGGCCGGACATTCAGTACTTC. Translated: CASSPTRPDIQYF.

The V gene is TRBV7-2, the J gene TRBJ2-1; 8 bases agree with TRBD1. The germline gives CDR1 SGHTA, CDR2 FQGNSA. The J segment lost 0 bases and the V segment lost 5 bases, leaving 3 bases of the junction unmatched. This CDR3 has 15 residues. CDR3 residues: CASSVTGGSYNEQFF. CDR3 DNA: TGTGCCAGCAGCGTAACAGGGGGCTCCTACAATGAGCAGTTCTTC.

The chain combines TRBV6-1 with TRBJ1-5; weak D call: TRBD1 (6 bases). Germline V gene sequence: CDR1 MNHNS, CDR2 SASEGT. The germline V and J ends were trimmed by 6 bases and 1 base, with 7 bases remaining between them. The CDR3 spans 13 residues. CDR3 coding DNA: TGTGCCAGCAGCACAGGGAGCAATCAGCCCCAGCATTTT. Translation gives CASSTGSNQPQHF.

CDR3 amino acids: CASSLIAAGGHQNIQYF. DNA for the CDR3: TGTGCCAGCAGTTTAATAGCAGCGGGAGGGCACCAAAACATTCAGTACTTC. V gene TRBV28 combines with J gene TRBJ2-4; 10 nucleotides line up with TRBD2. Germline V lookup: CDR1 MDHEN, CDR2 SYDVKM. The trim removed 2 bases at V and 5 bases at J, leaving 9 bases unmatched. This CDR3 has 17 amino acids.

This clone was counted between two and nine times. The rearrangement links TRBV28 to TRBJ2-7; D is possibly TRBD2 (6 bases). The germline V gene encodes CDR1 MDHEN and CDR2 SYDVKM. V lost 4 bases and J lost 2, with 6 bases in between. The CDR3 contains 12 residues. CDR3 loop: CASSWGAYEQYF. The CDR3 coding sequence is TGTGCCAGCAGTTGGGGGGCCTACGAGCAGTACTTC.

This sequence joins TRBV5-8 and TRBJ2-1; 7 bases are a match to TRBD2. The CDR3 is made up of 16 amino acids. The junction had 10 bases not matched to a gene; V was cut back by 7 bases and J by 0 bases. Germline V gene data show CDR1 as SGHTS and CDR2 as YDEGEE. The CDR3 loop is CASRHQTSFSYNEQFF. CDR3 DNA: TGTGCCAGCCGCCACCAGACTAGCTTCTCCTACAATGAGCAGTTCTTC. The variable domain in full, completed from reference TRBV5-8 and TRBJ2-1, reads EAGVTQSPTHLIKTRGQQATLRCSPISGHTSVYWYQQALGLGLQFLLWYDEGEERNRGNFPPRFSGRQFPNYSSELNVNALELEDSALYLCASRHQTSFSYNEQFFGPGTRLTVL.

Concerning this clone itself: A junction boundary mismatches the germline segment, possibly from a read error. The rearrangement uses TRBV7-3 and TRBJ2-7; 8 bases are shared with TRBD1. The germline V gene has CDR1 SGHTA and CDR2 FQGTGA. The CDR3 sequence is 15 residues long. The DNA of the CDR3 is TGTGCCAGCAGCCTAACTGGACAGGGAAACTACGAGCAGTACTTC. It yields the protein CASSLTGQGNYEQYF. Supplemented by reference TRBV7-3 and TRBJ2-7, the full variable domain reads GAGVSQTPSNKVTEKGKYVELRCDPISGHTALYWYRQSLGQGPEFLIYFQGTGAADDSGLPNDRFFAVRPEGSVSTLKIQRTERGDSAVYLCASSLTGQGNYEQYFGPGTRLTVT.

The CDR3 bases are TGTGCCAGCAGCCCCCACCGACAGGGCCTCCGGGTCAATGAGCAGTTCTTC. It specifies CASSPHRQGLRVNEQFF. The chain combines TRBV14 with TRBJ2-1; 7 positions match TRBD1. The ends lost 4 bases at V and 6 bases at J; junction bases unmatched: 15. Germline-derived CDR1 and CDR2 are SGHDN and FVKESK. CDR3 size: 17 residues.

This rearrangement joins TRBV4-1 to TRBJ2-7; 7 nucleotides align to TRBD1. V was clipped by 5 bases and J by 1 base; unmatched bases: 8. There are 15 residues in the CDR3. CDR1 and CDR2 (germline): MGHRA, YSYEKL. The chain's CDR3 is CASSAPGTESYEQYF. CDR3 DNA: TGCGCCAGCAGCGCACCTGGGACAGAATCCTACGAGCAGTACTTC.

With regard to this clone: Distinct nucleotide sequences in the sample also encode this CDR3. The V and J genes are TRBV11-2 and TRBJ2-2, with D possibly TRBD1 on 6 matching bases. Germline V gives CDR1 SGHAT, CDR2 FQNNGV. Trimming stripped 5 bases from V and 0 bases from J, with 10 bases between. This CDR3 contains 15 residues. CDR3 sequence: CASSPRTANTGELFF. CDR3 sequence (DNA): TGTGCCAGCAGCCCGCGGACAGCGAACACCGGGGAGCTGTTTTTT.

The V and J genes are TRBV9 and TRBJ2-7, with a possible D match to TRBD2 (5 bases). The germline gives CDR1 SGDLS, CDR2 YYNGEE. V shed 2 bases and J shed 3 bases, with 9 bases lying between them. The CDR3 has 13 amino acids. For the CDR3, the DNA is TGTGCCAGCAGCGTCAACGGGAACTACGAGCAGTACTTC. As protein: CASSVNGNYEQYF.

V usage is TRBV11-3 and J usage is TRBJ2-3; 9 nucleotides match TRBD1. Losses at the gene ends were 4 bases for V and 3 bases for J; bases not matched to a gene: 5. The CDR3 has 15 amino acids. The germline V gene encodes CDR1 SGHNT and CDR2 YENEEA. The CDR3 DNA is TGTGCCAGCAGCTACGGGACAGGGACAACAGATACGCAGTATTTT. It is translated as CASSYGTGTTDTQYF.

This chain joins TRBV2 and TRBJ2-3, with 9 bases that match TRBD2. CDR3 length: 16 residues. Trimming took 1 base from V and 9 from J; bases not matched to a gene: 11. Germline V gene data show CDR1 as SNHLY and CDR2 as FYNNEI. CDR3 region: CASSEVEREVLGTQYF. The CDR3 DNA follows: TGTGCCAGCAGTGAAGTGGAGCGGGAGGTCTTGGGGACGCAGTATTTT. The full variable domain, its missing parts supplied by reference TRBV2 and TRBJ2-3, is EPEVTQTPSHQVTQMGQEVILRCVPISNHLYFYWYRQILGQKVEFLVSFYNNEISEKSEIFDDQFSVERPDGSNFTLKIRSTKLEDSAMYFCASSEVEREVLGTQYFGPGTRLTVL.

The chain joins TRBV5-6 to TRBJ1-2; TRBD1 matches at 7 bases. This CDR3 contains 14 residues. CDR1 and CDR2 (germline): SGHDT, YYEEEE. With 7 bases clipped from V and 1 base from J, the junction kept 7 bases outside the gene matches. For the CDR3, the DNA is TGTGCCAGCGCTAAGGACAGGAATAACTATGGCTACACCTTC. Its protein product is CASAKDRNNYGYTF.

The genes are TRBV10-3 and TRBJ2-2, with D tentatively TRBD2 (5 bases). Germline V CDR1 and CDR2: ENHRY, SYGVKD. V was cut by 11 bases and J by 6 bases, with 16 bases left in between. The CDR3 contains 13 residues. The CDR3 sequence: CAVKVEDSGELFF. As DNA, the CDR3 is TGTGCCGTAAAGGTGGAGGACTCCGGGGAGCTGTTTTTT.